The rows below give T cell receptor beta chains drawn from one sample of a study of radiation and T cells in renal cell carcinoma. Libraries were prepared by immunoSEQ multiplex PCR; TCRdb keeps only in-frame clonotypes and omits some of them. In the table there are 140,000 to 150,000 clones, about 85% of which are singletons. The specimen comprised blood, sampled from a patient whose treatment included radiotherapy and nephrectomy. Receptor source: a woman between 70 and 85 years old with renal cell carcinoma. Both conserved end residues are part of each CDR3. A D gene is named only where the DNA matches it firmly. The size entry is marked missing in some rows and otherwise reads once, few, many or a size class.

j_gene: TRBJ1-1; v_gene: TRBV29-1; abundance: few; d_gene: NA; CDR3aa: CSVEFIEVGKGEAFF; CDR3nt: TGCAGCGTTGAATTTATTGAGGTTGGGAAGGGTGAAGCTTTCTTT
j_gene: TRBJ1-4; v_gene: TRBV19; abundance: once; d_gene: TRBD1; CDR3aa: CASSEGAVKKLFF; CDR3nt: TGTGCCAGTAGTGAGGGGGCAGTGAAAAAACTGTTTTTT
j_gene: TRBJ2-6; v_gene: TRBV19; abundance: NA; d_gene: NA; CDR3aa: CASRRQVAVGANVLTF; CDR3nt: TGTGCCAGTAGGAGACAGGTGGCCGTGGGGGCCAACGTCCTGACTTTC
j_gene: TRBJ2-7; v_gene: TRBV5-8; abundance: NA; d_gene: TRBD1; CDR3aa: CASSLRDRGHPNPWNEQYF; CDR3nt: TGTGCCAGCAGCTTGAGGGACAGGGGGCACCCAAATCCTTGGAACGAGCAGTACTTC
j_gene: TRBJ2-4; v_gene: TRBV4-2; abundance: NA; d_gene: NA; CDR3aa: CASSLRDGRLAKNIQYF; CDR3nt: TGTGCCAGCAGCCTTAGGGACGGTAGACTAGCCAAAAACATTCAGTACTTC
j_gene: TRBJ2-1; v_gene: TRBV7-6; abundance: NA; d_gene: TRBD2; CDR3aa: CASSLVYAGGRNEQFF; CDR3nt: TGTGCCAGCAGCTTAGTGTACGCGGGGGGGCGAAATGAGCAGTTCTTC
j_gene: TRBJ2-5; v_gene: TRBV7-9; abundance: NA; d_gene: NA; CDR3aa: CASSPGGPQAETQYF; CDR3nt: TGTGCCAGCAGCCCTGGGGGGCCCCAGGCAGAGACCCAGTACTTC
j_gene: TRBJ1-6; v_gene: TRBV5-5; abundance: NA; d_gene: TRBD1; CDR3aa: CASSLDRGSLGSPLHF; CDR3nt: TGTGCCAGCAGCTTGGACAGGGGGTCCCTAGGATCACCCCTCCACTTT
j_gene: TRBJ2-5; v_gene: TRBV5-1; abundance: NA; d_gene: NA; CDR3aa: CASKDSGMRETQYF; CDR3nt: TGCGCCAGCAAGGACTCGGGTATGAGGGAGACCCAGTACTTC
j_gene: TRBJ2-2; v_gene: TRBV7-3; abundance: NA; d_gene: NA; CDR3aa: CASSLNVLSNTGELFF; CDR3nt: TGTGCCAGCAGCTTAAATGTCCTCTCGAACACCGGGGAGCTGTTTTTT
j_gene: TRBJ2-7; v_gene: TRBV6-5; abundance: NA; d_gene: TRBD2; CDR3aa: CASSYPGGGEQYF; CDR3nt: TGTGCCAGCAGTTACCCCGGGGGGGGCGAGCAGTACTTC
j_gene: TRBJ1-2; v_gene: TRBV2; abundance: NA; d_gene: NA; CDR3aa: CASSSNKGQRSTF; CDR3nt: TGTGCCAGCAGTTCCAATAAAGGACAGAGAAGCACCTTC
j_gene: TRBJ2-1; v_gene: TRBV7-3; abundance: NA; d_gene: NA; CDR3aa: CASSLAGSHEQFF; CDR3nt: TGTGCCAGCAGCTTAGCGGGGAGCCATGAGCAGTTCTTC
j_gene: TRBJ1-4; v_gene: TRBV6-1; abundance: NA; d_gene: NA; CDR3aa: CASSATGQNGEKLFF; CDR3nt: TGTGCCAGCAGCGCCACCGGACAGAACGGTGAAAAACTGTTTTTT
j_gene: TRBJ1-1; v_gene: TRBV30; abundance: NA; d_gene: TRBD1; CDR3aa: CAWRAGGYSSEAFF; CDR3nt: TGTGCCTGGAGAGCAGGGGGTTATTCATCTGAAGCTTTCTTT
j_gene: TRBJ2-2; v_gene: TRBV5-1; abundance: NA; d_gene: NA; CDR3aa: CASSIRVGTGELFF; CDR3nt: TGCGCCAGCAGCATCAGGGTTGGGACCGGGGAGCTGTTTTTT
j_gene: TRBJ1-2; v_gene: TRBV7-3; abundance: NA; d_gene: NA; CDR3aa: CASSPTAANYGYTF; CDR3nt: TGTGCCAGCAGCCCTACAGCAGCTAACTATGGCTACACCTTC
j_gene: TRBJ1-2; v_gene: TRBV11-1; abundance: NA; d_gene: NA; CDR3aa: CASSPGRRERGYTF; CDR3nt: TGTGCCAGCAGCCCGGGACGGCGTGAGAGGGGCTACACCTTC
j_gene: TRBJ2-7; v_gene: TRBV6-1; abundance: NA; d_gene: NA; CDR3aa: CASSDLGKNYEQYF; CDR3nt: TGTGCCAGCAGTGATCTGGGGAAAAACTACGAGCAGTACTTC
j_gene: TRBJ1-5; v_gene: TRBV30; abundance: NA; d_gene: NA; CDR3aa: CAWSGKGNQPQHF; CDR3nt: TGTGCCTGGAGTGGAAAGGGGAATCAGCCCCAGCATTTT